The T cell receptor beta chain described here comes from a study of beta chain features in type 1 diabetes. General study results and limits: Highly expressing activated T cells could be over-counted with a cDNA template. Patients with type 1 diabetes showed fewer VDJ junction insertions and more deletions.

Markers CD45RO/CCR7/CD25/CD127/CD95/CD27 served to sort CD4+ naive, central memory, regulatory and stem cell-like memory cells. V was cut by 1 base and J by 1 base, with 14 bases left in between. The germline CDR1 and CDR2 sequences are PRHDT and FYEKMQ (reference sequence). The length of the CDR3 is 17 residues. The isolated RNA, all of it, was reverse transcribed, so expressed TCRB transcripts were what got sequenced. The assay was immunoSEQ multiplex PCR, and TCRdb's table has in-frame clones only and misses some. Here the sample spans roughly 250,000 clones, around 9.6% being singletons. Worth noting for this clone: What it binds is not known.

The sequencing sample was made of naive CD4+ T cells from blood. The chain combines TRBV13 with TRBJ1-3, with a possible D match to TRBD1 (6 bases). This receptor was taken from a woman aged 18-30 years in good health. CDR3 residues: CASSLDSGQSSGNTIYF. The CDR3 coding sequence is TGTGCCAGCAGCTTAGATTCGGGACAATCGTCTGGAAACACCATATATTTT.